A single sample gave rise to the 23 T cell receptor beta chains below, sequenced in a study of graft-versus-host responses after intestinal transplantation (dated by TCRdb to the early 2020s). Which antigens these TCRs recognize remains unknown. Receptor amplification or capture employed the immunoSEQ multiplex PCR assay. The source is immuneACCESS, and TCRdb retained only in-frame sequences with V and J called. Part of the clones is not carried over; for the studies checked, unresolved V genes explain less than half of this, and the remainder is unexplained. Counted in this sample were 98,000 or so clones; roughly 87% of them appeared once. Of the sample, 0.7% to 0.9% is held by the ten largest clones. The time point label, as the study defines it: cells obtained before transplantation from donor or recipient. The sequencing here drew on unstimulated CD4+ T cells sorted from spleen or lymph node cells, taken before intestinal transplant. These receptors came from a human donor who received an intestinal transplant.

This rearrangement joins TRBV6-1 to TRBJ2-7; tentatively, D is TRBD1 (5 bases). CDR3 length: 15 amino acids. Germline CDR1 and CDR2: MNHNS and SASEGT. V was trimmed by 6 bases and J by 0 bases, leaving 15 bases between them. CDR3 protein: CASRPNVRDSYEQYF. The CDR3 DNA reads as TGTGCCAGCAGGCCGAATGTCAGGGACTCCTACGAGCAGTACTTC.

V gene TRBV27 combines with J gene TRBJ2-4; D uncertain. The germline gives CDR1 MNHEY, CDR2 SMNVEV (reference sequence). The CDR3 covers 16 residues. The ends were cut back, 4 bases at V and 0 bases at J, with 13 bases in the middle. CDR3 sequence reads: CASSYLYRSAKNIQYF. The CDR3 DNA sequence: TGTGCCAGCAGTTATCTATACCGTTCAGCCAAAAACATTCAGTACTTC.

This rearrangement joins TRBV7-6 to TRBJ2-7; 7 nucleotides match TRBD1. Germline V gene data show CDR1 as SGHVS and CDR2 as FNYEAQ. V dropped 3 bases and J dropped 2; count of bases not matched to a gene: 1. This CDR3 spans 13 amino acids. CDR3 sequence reads: CASSLGQPYEQYF. The DNA of the CDR3 is TGTGCCAGCAGCTTGGGACAGCCCTACGAGCAGTACTTC.

This clone appeared once. CDR3 amino acids: CASRRGQGDTEAFF. CDR3 nucleotides: TGTGCCAGCAGGAGGGGACAGGGTGACACTGAAGCTTTCTTT. The gene calls are TRBV5-4 and TRBJ1-1; TRBD1 matches at 9 bases. CDR1 is SGHNT and CDR2 is YYREEE in the germline V gene (reference sequence). This CDR3 comprises 14 residues. Losses at the gene ends were 5 bases for V and 3 bases for J; bases not matched to a gene: 5.

The chain uses TRBV5-1 and TRBJ2-5, with 10 bases lining up with TRBD2. The CDR3 is made up of 17 amino acids. CDR1 and CDR2 (germline): SGHRS, YFSETQ. The J segment lost 0 bases and the V segment lost 4 bases, leaving 9 bases of the junction unmatched. CDR3 amino acids: CASSRLAGVGHQETQYF. CDR3 coding DNA: TGCGCCAGCAGCCGACTAGCGGGCGTTGGACACCAAGAGACCCAGTACTTC.

This clone was counted only a few times. This sequence joins TRBV6-6 and TRBJ1-4, with no clear D. Germline V lookup: CDR1 MNHNY, CDR2 SVGAGI (reference sequence). CDR3 length: 13 amino acids. Deletions cut 5 bases from V and 1 base from J, with 5 bases between. The CDR3 DNA is TGTGCCAGCAGTGATTTAACTAATGAAAAACTGTTTTTT. Protein product: CASSDLTNEKLFF.

The chain carries TRBV29-1 and TRBJ2-7; D gene ambiguous. Looked up from germline, CDR1 is SQVTM and CDR2 is ANQGSEA. V shed 4 bases and J shed 0 bases, with 4 bases lying between them. The CDR3 is 11 residues long. In DNA, the CDR3 is TGCAGCGTTGTCAGCTCCTACGAGCAGTACTTC. Translated: CSVVSSYEQYF.

J is TRBJ1-3 and V is TRBV11-2; D unresolved. Trimming removed 2 bases from V and 0 bases from J, with 14 bases in between. The CDR3 is made up of 17 amino acids. Germline V gene data show CDR1 as SGHAT and CDR2 as FQNNGV. CDR3 in DNA: TGTGCCAGCAGCTTATTAGGAGCAGGCAGCTCTGGAAACACCATATATTTT. Translated, it gives CASSLLGAGSSGNTIYF. Based on the CDR3 plus reference TRBV11-2 and TRBJ1-3, the full variable domain is EAGVAQSPRYKIIEKRQSVAFWCNPISGHATLYWYQQILGQGPKLLIQFQNNGVVDDSQLPKDRFSAERLKGVDSTLKIQPAKLEDSAVYLCASSLLGAGSSGNTIYFGEGSWLTVV.

The chain is built from TRBV7-7 and TRBJ2-7; D call uncertain. V was shortened by 1 base and J by 3 bases, with 13 bases between the two germline ends. This CDR3 contains 15 residues. Germline-derived CDR1 and CDR2 are SSHAT and FNYEAQ (reference sequence). As DNA, the CDR3 is TGTGCCAGCAGCTTAGGTCCTGGACCCTTCTACGAGCAGTACTTC. As protein: CASSLGPGPFYEQYF.

J is TRBJ2-6 and V is TRBV28; D remains unclear. The germline V gene encodes CDR1 MDHEN and CDR2 SYDVKM. This CDR3 has 16 amino acids. The V end was cut by 0 bases, the J end by 0 bases, with 6 bases between. In DNA form, the CDR3 reads TGTGCCAGCAGTTTATGGAGGCGCTCTGGGGCCAACGTCCTGACTTTC. Translating gives CASSLWRRSGANVLTF.

The chain recombines TRBV9 with TRBJ1-2; D perhaps matches TRBD1 (6 bases). This CDR3 is built from 14 residues. The ends were cut back, 3 bases at V and 7 bases at J, with 16 bases in the middle. Germline V gene lookup returns CDR1 SGDLS and CDR2 YYNGEE. CDR3: CASSGRRGAGGYTF. The CDR3 nucleotides read TGTGCCAGCAGCGGACGTCGGGGGGCAGGTGGCTACACCTTC.

This clone was counted a few times. The CDR3 reads CASSLEGIGELFF. CDR3 nucleotide sequence: TGTGCCAGCAGCTTAGAGGGCATCGGGGAGCTGTTTTTT. The chain uses TRBV7-9 and TRBJ2-2; D not certain. Germline V gives CDR1 SEHNR, CDR2 FQNEAQ (reference sequence). Trimming left V 1 base short and J 7 bases short, with 7 bases between. CDR3 length: 13 amino acids.

CDR3 DNA sequence: TGCGCCAGCAGCCGTCGGGACAGAGAAAGAGAGACCCAGTACTTC. Translation gives CASSRRDRERETQYF. The chain recombines TRBV4-1 with TRBJ2-5, with TRBD1 matching over 7 bases. J was trimmed by 4 bases and V by 4 bases; bases with no gene match: 9. Germline V gives CDR1 MGHRA, CDR2 YSYEKL. This CDR3 contains 15 residues.

The chain carries TRBV10-3 and TRBJ2-1; TRBD2 agrees at 14 bases. Unmatched junction bases numbered 6, after V lost 2 bases and J lost 9 bases. This CDR3 contains 16 residues. Germline lookup yields CDR1 ENHRY and CDR2 SYGVKD. CDR3 bases: TGTGCCATCAGTGAGGGACTAGCGGGGGGTGTGGGTGAGCAGTTCTTC. As protein: CAISEGLAGGVGEQFF.

The rearrangement uses TRBV19 and TRBJ2-3, with 9 nucleotides matching TRBD1. The junction had 13 bases not matched to a gene; V was cut back by 5 bases and J by 10 bases. CDR1 is LNHDA, CDR2 SQIVND, per germline (reference sequence). The CDR3 consists of 15 residues. CDR3: CASSLQGAPSFAQYF. Written as DNA, the CDR3 is TGTGCCAGTAGTCTACAGGGGGCGCCGTCCTTCGCGCAGTATTTT.

The J gene is TRBJ2-1, the V gene TRBV5-5; D remains ambiguous. This CDR3 is built from 13 residues. V was clipped by 1 base and J by 5 bases, with 7 bases between them. In germline, CDR1 is SGHKS, CDR2 YYEKEE (reference sequence). The CDR3 DNA sequence: TGTGCCAGCAGCTTGAGAGTGGACAATGAGCAGTTCTTC. Translated: CASSLRVDNEQFF.

This chain uses TRBV7-2 with TRBJ2-5, with D possibly called TRBD1 or TRBD2 (5 bases each). The V end lost 5 bases, the J end lost 0 bases, and 10 bases lay between the germline ends. The germline gives CDR1 SGHTA, CDR2 FQGNSA. This CDR3 has 14 amino acids. CDR3 loop: CASSPGTNQETQYF. DNA for the CDR3: TGTGCCAGCAGCCCCGGGACGAACCAAGAGACCCAGTACTTC. Variable domain in full (rest from reference TRBV7-2 and TRBJ2-5): GAGVSQSPSNKVTEKGKDVELRCDPISGHTALYWYRQSLGQGLEFLIYFQGNSAPDKSGLPSDRFSAERTGGSVSTLTIQRTQQEDSAVYLCASSPGTNQETQYFGPGTRLLVL.

As DNA, the CDR3 is TGTGCCAGTAGGGGGCGTCCTGGGAATTACACCTTC. Residues: CASRGRPGNYTF. The chain employs TRBV19 and TRBJ1-2, with D perhaps TRBD1 (5 bases). Germline V lookup: CDR1 LNHDA, CDR2 SQIVND (reference sequence). V lost 6 bases, J lost 11 bases, and 16 bases lay in between. The CDR3 runs to 12 residues.

This clone was seen a handful of times. This chain joins TRBV5-4 and TRBJ2-5, with a weak D call TRBD1 (5 bases). CDR1 SGHNT and CDR2 YYREEE come from the germline V gene (reference sequence). V was clipped by 0 bases and J by 6 bases, with 15 bases between them. The CDR3 totals 15 residues. As DNA, the CDR3 is TGTGCCAGCAGCTTGGGGCAGGGTGAGATGAAGACCCAGTACTTC. This codes for CASSLGQGEMKTQYF.

Only one count was recorded for this clone. V usage is TRBV18 and J usage is TRBJ1-6, with no clear D. The CDR3 is 14 residues long. The V gene's germline CDR1 is KGHSH and CDR2 LQKENI. The V and J ends lost 1 base and 8 bases respectively, with 9 bases between them. The CDR3 sequence: CASSPQKLDSPLHF. CDR3 DNA: TGTGCCAGCTCACCACAGAAGTTGGATTCACCCCTCCACTTT.

This sequence joins TRBV27 and TRBJ1-6; 7 bases agree with TRBD1. This CDR3 has 18 residues. Germline CDR1 and CDR2: MNHEY and SMNVEV (reference sequence). Trimming took 7 bases from V and 4 from J; bases not matched to a gene: 16. CDR3 region: CASKSPRTGSLYNSPLHF. The CDR3 DNA reads TGTGCCAGCAAGTCTCCACGGACAGGCAGCCTATATAATTCACCCCTCCACTTT.

V is TRBV6-6 and J is TRBJ2-7; 10 bases are a match to TRBD1. There are 15 residues in the CDR3. Trimming took 4 bases from V and 3 from J; bases not matched to a gene: 6. In germline, CDR1 is MNHNY, CDR2 SVGAGI (reference sequence). In DNA form, the CDR3 reads TGTGCCAGCAGTTTCGCCGGGACAGGGGACTACGAGCAGTACTTC. The encoded protein is CASSFAGTGDYEQYF.

The chain employs TRBV5-1 and TRBJ1-1, with 7 bases that match TRBD1. V shed 5 bases and J 0 bases; nucleotides not matched to a gene: 4. The germline CDR1 and CDR2 sequences are SGHRS and YFSETQ. The CDR3 length is 14 residues. CDR3 nucleotide sequence: TGCGCCAGCAGTTACAGGGGAATGAACACTGAAGCTTTCTTT. It encodes CASSYRGMNTEAFF.